Below are 32 T cell receptor beta chains sequenced from a single sample in a study of technical replicates of blood from a few donors. The assay was immunoSEQ multiplex PCR, and TCRdb's table has in-frame clones only and misses some. The table lists about 88,000 clones, roughly 93% of them singletons. The sequencing input was T cells isolated from PBMCs. These receptors were obtained from a human donor in good health.

The J gene is TRBJ2-2, the V gene TRBV6-6; 9 bases align to TRBD2. CDR1 MNHNY and CDR2 SVGAGI come from the germline V gene (reference sequence). Trimming took 1 base from V and 5 from J; bases not matched to a gene: 5. The CDR3 is 16 residues long. This chain's CDR3 is CASSYYRGGGTGELFF. CDR3 coding DNA: TGTGCCAGCAGTTACTACCGCGGGGGGGGGACCGGGGAGCTGTTTTTT.

The rearrangement uses TRBV5-1 and TRBJ2-1, with 8 positions matching TRBD2. From germline, CDR1 is SGHRS and CDR2 YFSETQ. The CDR3 covers 16 residues. The trim removed 4 bases at V and 1 base at J, leaving 7 bases unmatched. CDR3 protein: CASSLGLAPSYNEQFF. As DNA, the CDR3 is TGCGCCAGCAGCCTCGGACTAGCCCCGTCCTACAATGAGCAGTTCTTC.

The chain is built from TRBV6-5 and TRBJ2-7; D unclear. Looked up from germline, CDR1 is MNHEY and CDR2 is SVGAGI. The ends were cut back, 4 bases at V and 4 bases at J, with 14 bases in the middle. The CDR3 is made up of 14 amino acids. CDR3 sequence: CASSSLSSWYEQYF. Written as DNA, the CDR3 is TGTGCCAGCAGTTCCCTAAGTAGCTGGTACGAGCAGTACTTC.

V gene TRBV6-5 combines with J gene TRBJ2-7; a possible D gene is TRBD2 (6 bases). CDR3 size: 16 residues. Germline-derived CDR1 and CDR2 are MNHEY and SVGAGI. V gave up 1 base and J gave up 3 bases, with 16 bases separating them. In DNA, the CDR3 is TGTGCCAGCAGTTACTGGAGGGATCCCCGGTGCTACGAGCAGTACTTC. Encoded protein: CASSYWRDPRCYEQYF.

The rearrangement links TRBV7-6 to TRBJ2-7; the D gene is possibly TRBD1 (6 bases). CDR1 is SGHVS, CDR2 FNYEAQ, per germline. The V and J ends lost 5 bases and 4 bases respectively, with 12 bases between them. The CDR3 has 13 residues. CDR3 sequence: CASSITGTYEQYF. The DNA of the CDR3 is TGTGCCAGCAGCATTACAGGGACATACGAGCAGTACTTC.

The chain uses TRBV15 and TRBJ1-1; TRBD1 agrees at 8 bases. Germline V gives CDR1 LNHNV, CDR2 YYDKDF (reference sequence). This CDR3 has 16 amino acids. Germline trimming cut 0 bases from V and 3 bases from J; bases unmatched to any gene: 6. The DNA of the CDR3 is TGTGCCACCAGCAGAGATCCGACAGGGGTGGACACTGAAGCTTTCTTT. It yields the protein CATSRDPTGVDTEAFF. The complete variable domain, with remaining parts taken from reference TRBV15 and TRBJ1-1, reads DAMVIQNPRYQVTQFGKPVTLSCSQTLNHNVMYWYQQKSSQAPKLLFHYYDKDFNNEADTPDNFQSRRPNTSFCFLDIRSPGLGDTAMYLCATSRDPTGVDTEAFFGQGTRLTVV.

The rearrangement joins TRBV5-4 to TRBJ1-2; TRBD1 agrees at 10 bases. Germline-derived CDR1 and CDR2 are SGHNT and YYREEE (reference sequence). V lost 4 bases and J lost 7; bases outside the gene matches: 7. The CDR3 length is 14 residues. The CDR3 region has the DNA TGTGCCAGCAGCCGGGACAGGGGACGGGCTGGCTACACCTTC. Translation gives CASSRDRGRAGYTF.

The chain joins TRBV13 to TRBJ2-5; 9 bases are a match to TRBD1. Losses at the gene ends were 5 bases for V and 5 bases for J; bases not matched to a gene: 9. The CDR3 runs 15 residues. Germline V lookup: CDR1 PRHDT, CDR2 FYEKMQ (reference sequence). In DNA, the CDR3 is TGTGCCAGCAGCCTTCCGGGACAGGGTACGGAGACCCAGTACTTC. It yields the protein CASSLPGQGTETQYF.

The CDR3 nucleotides are TGTGCCAGCAGTCTCAACCCCTTACAGGGCACCACTGAAGCTTTCTTT. Translated: CASSLNPLQGTTEAFF. The chain links TRBV27 to TRBJ1-1, with D maybe TRBD1 (6 bases). The germline gives CDR1 MNHEY, CDR2 SMNVEV (reference sequence). Between the trimmed V and J ends, which lost 5 bases and 4 bases, there was a span of 20 bases. The CDR3 length is 16 residues.

A single count supports this clone. This rearrangement joins TRBV6-5 to TRBJ1-5; 10 bases are a match to TRBD1. The CDR3 totals 14 residues. CDR1 is MNHEY, CDR2 SVGAGI, per germline. J gave up 4 bases and V 7 bases, and 4 bases lay outside the gene matches. The CDR3 here is CASMSGQGNQPQHF. The DNA for the CDR3 is TGTGCCAGCATGTCGGGACAGGGGAATCAGCCCCAGCATTTT.

This clone was seen once. The chain carries TRBV28 and TRBJ2-2; the D gene is possibly TRBD1 (5 bases). The CDR3 spans 15 residues. Germline values: CDR1 MDHEN, CDR2 SYDVKM. V dropped 4 bases and J dropped 6 bases, with 15 bases sitting between them. Written as DNA, the CDR3 is TGTGCCAGCAGTTCCGGTGGGGCAGACCCCGGGGAGCTGTTTTTT. As protein: CASSSGGADPGELFF.

CDR3 in DNA: TGCGCCAGCAGTGAGGAGATTCCGGCAGATACGCAGTATTTT. It yields the protein CASSEEIPADTQYF. This chain joins TRBV10-1 and TRBJ2-3; D not resolved. Trimming stripped 2 bases from V and 4 bases from J, with 10 bases between. The CDR3 sequence is 14 residues long. Germline CDR1 is WNHNN and CDR2 is SYGVQD (reference sequence).

The V call is TRBV5-5, the J call TRBJ2-1; TRBD1 matches 7 bases. The V and J ends lost 7 bases and 0 bases, in that order; junction bases with no gene match: 7. The germline V gene encodes CDR1 SGHKS and CDR2 YYEKEE (reference sequence). This CDR3 region has 15 residues. The CDR3 reads CASVQGSPSYNEQFF. The CDR3 bases are TGTGCCAGCGTACAGGGGTCCCCCTCCTACAATGAGCAGTTCTTC.

V gene TRBV5-6 combines with J gene TRBJ1-2, with D possibly TRBD1 on 6 matching bases. CDR1 is SGHDT and CDR2 is YYEEEE in the germline V gene. Trimming took 3 bases from V and 3 from J, leaving 15 bases between them. CDR3 length equals 15 residues. Here the CDR3 DNA reads TGTGCCAGCAGCTACAAAGCGGGGGGCTACTATGGCTACACCTTC. Amino acids: CASSYKAGGYYGYTF.

This chain connects TRBV4-2 to TRBJ2-3, with 13 nucleotides matching TRBD2. CDR3 size: 19 residues. Germline CDR1 LGHNA, CDR2 YNFKEQ. J was trimmed by 4 bases and V by 2 bases; bases with no gene match: 12. The CDR3 nucleotides are TGTGCCAGCAGCCAATTTAGGACTAGCGGGAGAATCGGCGCAGATACGCAGTATTTT. It encodes CASSQFRTSGRIGADTQYF.

The J gene is TRBJ2-5, the V gene TRBV29-1; D gene ambiguous. This CDR3 has 13 residues. Germline CDR1 and CDR2: SQVTM and ANQGSEA. V lost 6 bases, J lost 1 base, and 12 bases lay in between. CDR3 sequence (DNA): TGCAGCGTGCCGACTTCAACCCAAGAGACCCAGTACTTC. This gives the protein CSVPTSTQETQYF.

This rearrangement joins TRBV5-1 to TRBJ1-2; D is ambiguous. V was clipped by 5 bases and J by 0 bases, with 14 bases between them. Germline CDR1 is SGHRS and CDR2 is YFSETQ. The CDR3 extends over 15 amino acids. The DNA of the CDR3 is TGCGCCAGCAGGACGGGGAATCCAACTAACTATGGCTACACCTTC. It encodes CASRTGNPTNYGYTF.

This clone occurred a few times. V usage is TRBV18 and J usage is TRBJ1-2; 7 bases are a match to TRBD1. The V and J ends lost 3 bases and 6 bases, in that order; junction bases with no gene match: 7. Per the germline V gene, CDR1 is KGHSH and CDR2 is LQKENI. The CDR3 covers 14 residues. The CDR3 DNA follows: TGTGCCAGCTCACCTGGACAGGAGCTAGATGGCTACACCTTC. Translated: CASSPGQELDGYTF.

The chain combines TRBV7-6 with TRBJ2-5, with unresolved D. The germline V gene encodes CDR1 SGHVS and CDR2 FNYEAQ. The CDR3 spans 15 residues. V was cut by 1 base and J by 1 base, with 10 bases left in between. The CDR3 loop is CASSLVDNSQETQYF. Written as DNA, the CDR3 is TGTGCCAGCAGCTTAGTAGACAACAGCCAAGAGACCCAGTACTTC.

The rearrangement joins TRBV9 to TRBJ2-2; 10 bases are a match to TRBD2. V was clipped by 0 bases and J by 0 bases; unmatched bases: 5. Germline loops: CDR1 SGDLS, CDR2 YYNGEE. The CDR3 runs 18 residues. Written as DNA, the CDR3 is TGTGCCAGCAGCGTAGGAGGGAGCGGGAGGGCGAACACCGGGGAGCTGTTTTTT. It is translated as CASSVGGSGRANTGELFF.

The CDR3 DNA reads as TGTGCCAGCAGCCACCGGGACAGGGCAGCTGGCTACACCTTC. Translated, it gives CASSHRDRAAGYTF. The chain employs TRBV27 and TRBJ1-2; 9 nucleotides match TRBD1. From germline, CDR1 is MNHEY and CDR2 SMNVEV (reference sequence). The CDR3 length is 14 residues. Unmatched junction bases numbered 9, after V lost 6 bases and J lost 7 bases.

The count of this clone is one. The V and J genes are TRBV11-2 and TRBJ2-7; 8 nucleotides agree with TRBD2. V was pared by 1 base and J by 2 bases, with 7 bases of the junction left unmatched. Looked up from germline, CDR1 is SGHAT and CDR2 is FQNNGV. The CDR3 sequence is 16 residues long. This CDR3 reads CASSLVTSGPTYEQYF. CDR3 DNA sequence: TGTGCCAGCAGCTTAGTCACTAGCGGCCCCACCTACGAGCAGTACTTC.

The chain combines TRBV5-1 with TRBJ2-1; the D gene is possibly TRBD1 (5 bases). The germline V gene encodes CDR1 SGHRS and CDR2 YFSETQ. This CDR3 spans 14 amino acids. V shed 4 bases and J shed 12 bases, with 20 bases lying between them. CDR3 coding DNA: TGCGCCAGCAGCAACCCCCGACAGTCTTTGTGGCAGTTCTTC. Translating gives CASSNPRQSLWQFF.

The chain uses TRBV21-1 and TRBJ2-3; the D call in the table, TRBD2, was not verified against the DNA. TRBV21-1 is a pseudogene locus. The CDR3 runs 14 residues. CDR3 sequence: CASSKGTSPDTQYF. In nucleotides, the CDR3 is TGTGCCAGCAGCAAAGGGACTAGCCCAGATACGCAGTATTTT.

V gene TRBV19 combines with J gene TRBJ1-2; the D gene is possibly TRBD1 (5 bases). Germline V gives CDR1 LNHDA, CDR2 SQIVND (reference sequence). The V end was cut by 2 bases, the J end by 6 bases, with 16 bases between. The CDR3 covers 15 residues. CDR3 residues: CASSIKVRGEDGYTF. The CDR3 DNA sequence: TGTGCCAGTAGTATAAAGGTTCGGGGGGAGGATGGCTACACCTTC.

The rearrangement joins TRBV2 to TRBJ1-2; D may be TRBD1 (5 bases). CDR1 SNHLY and CDR2 FYNNEI come from the germline V gene. The CDR3 spans 15 residues. The V gene lost 2 bases and the J gene lost 1 base, with 11 bases spanning the gap. The CDR3 region is CASSEIIRGNYGYTF. The CDR3 DNA sequence: TGTGCCAGCAGTGAAATTATAAGGGGTAACTATGGCTACACCTTC.

V is TRBV29-1 and J is TRBJ2-1; a weak D match, TRBD2 (6 bases). The germline CDR1 and CDR2 sequences are SQVTM and ANQGSEA. Deletions cut 4 bases from V and 6 bases from J, with 19 bases between. CDR3 size: 15 residues. CDR3 amino acids: CSVAGRGGEPNEQFF. CDR3 in DNA: TGCAGCGTTGCCGGCCGCGGAGGGGAACCCAATGAGCAGTTCTTC.

V is TRBV28 and J is TRBJ2-7; 10 nucleotides agree with TRBD2. There are 14 residues in the CDR3. The germline gives CDR1 MDHEN, CDR2 SYDVKM. V trimming: 8 bases; J trimming: 1 base; junction bases outside the gene matches: 5. The CDR3 is CASLLAGGSYEQYF. Written as DNA, the CDR3 is TGTGCCAGCCTATTAGCGGGAGGATCCTACGAGCAGTACTTC.

Points on this clone: Mismatch with germline at one junction end may stem from a read error. V gene TRBV7-7 combines with J gene TRBJ2-7; 7 positions match TRBD1. CDR3 length: 14 amino acids. Germline values: CDR1 SSHAT, CDR2 FNYEAQ (reference sequence). CDR3 sequence reads: CASSLGRQGDEQYF. CDR3 DNA sequence: TGTGCTAGCAGCTTAGGTCGACAGGGCGACGAGCAGTACTTC.

This clone occurred once. This sequence joins TRBV27 and TRBJ2-2; D remains unclear. Trimming stripped 6 bases from V and 4 bases from J, with 21 bases between. CDR3 length equals 17 residues. Germline assignment: CDR1 MNHEY and CDR2 SMNVEV (reference sequence). CDR3 sequence (DNA): TGTGCCAGCAGCCCCTCAGTTTTTCTCTTAATCACCGGGGAGCTGTTTTTT. Amino acids: CASSPSVFLLITGELFF.

This rearrangement joins TRBV2 to TRBJ1-6; D is ambiguous. The germline V gene encodes CDR1 SNHLY and CDR2 FYNNEI. The V and J ends lost 4 bases and 7 bases respectively, with 8 bases between them. The length of the CDR3 is 13 residues. The CDR3 bases are TGTGCCAGCAGTGGCGAGCGAAATTCACCCCTCCACTTT. Residues: CASSGERNSPLHF.

This sequence joins TRBV7-9 and TRBJ2-7; 10 nucleotides agree with TRBD2. The ends lost 5 bases at V and 3 bases at J; junction bases unmatched: 7. CDR3 length: 15 residues. Germline V gene data show CDR1 as SEHNR and CDR2 as FQNEAQ (reference sequence). The CDR3 protein is CASSQGTSAYYEQYF. CDR3 sequence (DNA): TGTGCCAGCAGCCAAGGGACTAGCGCATACTACGAGCAGTACTTC.